This T cell receptor beta chain was profiled in a study of blood T cell repertoires in COVID-19. Study overall: Sites in the United States, Italy and Spain provided acute and convalescent COVID-19 samples. In each case, the material was cDNA or gDNA derived from T cells, B-cell-depleted T cells, or PBMCs.

In the authors' methods: Using reference gene primer amplification, nucleated cell counts were estimated. Sequencing used immunoSEQ multiplex PCR; TCRdb keeps in-frame clones, though not all of them. V, J and clone size are those of that table, while D and trimming were read from the DNA. Counted here are 200,000 to 250,000 clones, around nine tenths occurring once; the ten biggest clones make up roughly 6.4%. This CDR3 region has 19 residues. The chain has TRBV21-1 and TRBJ2-5; the DNA was not used to check the table's D call, TRBD2. TRBV21-1 counts as a pseudogene. The receptor's source is a man in his fifties or sixties who had recovered from COVID-19. The sequenced sample was peripheral blood. The CDR3: CASSKRGLAGGRLVETQYF. The CDR3 DNA sequence: TGTGCCAGCAGCAAACGCGGACTAGCGGGGGGGCGATTGGTAGAGACCCAGTACTTC.